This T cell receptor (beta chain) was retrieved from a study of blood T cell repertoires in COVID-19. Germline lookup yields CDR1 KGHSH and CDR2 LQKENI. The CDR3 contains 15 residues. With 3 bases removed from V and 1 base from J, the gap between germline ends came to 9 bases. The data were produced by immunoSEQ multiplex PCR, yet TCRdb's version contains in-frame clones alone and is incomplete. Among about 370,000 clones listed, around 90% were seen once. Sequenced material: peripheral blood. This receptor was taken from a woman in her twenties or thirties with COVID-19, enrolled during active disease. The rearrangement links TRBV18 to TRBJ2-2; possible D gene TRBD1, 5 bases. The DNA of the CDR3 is TGTGCCAGCTCACCGTATCAGGGGAACACCGGGGAGCTGTTTTTT. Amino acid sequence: CASSPYQGNTGELFF. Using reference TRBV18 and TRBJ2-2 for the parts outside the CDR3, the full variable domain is NAGVMQNPRHLVRRRGQEARLRCSPMKGHSHVYWYRQLPEEGLKFMVYLQKENIIDESGMPKERFSAEFPKEGPSILRIQQVVRGDSAAYFCASSPYQGNTGELFFGEGSRLTVL.